This T cell receptor (beta chain) was observed in a study of cytomegalovirus exposure and HLA in healthy donors listed by TCRdb under 2017. As for the study more broadly: According to a later analysis, the roughly 120 validation repertoires were produced on the same platform as the 680 or so repertoires of the first cohort. The study was designed to test whether signatures of past pathogen exposure could be identified by cataloging public T cell receptors. Along with the approximately 620-subject first cohort, a separate validation cohort of approximately 110 different subjects was used. To predict cytomegalovirus infection status, the study brought together high-throughput TCR immunosequencing, statistical association of individual TCRs with disease status, and machine learning. The investigation overall reported the following: It was suggested by the authors that the approach could potentially be generalized to other disease states and immunological phenotypes. The study gave a list of 150 to 200 TCR beta chains associated with cytomegalovirus. Cytomegalovirus status was reported to be diagnosed by the classifier with high specificity and sensitivity in both the original and validation cohorts. In vitro tests confirmed that a few of the cytomegalovirus-associated TCR beta chains recognize cytomegalovirus antigens. In a later analysis, TCRs clustered in the first cohort were found to also tend to co-occur in the approximately 110 validation repertoires, with 85% to 95% of cluster scores above 0. Across donors, most TCR sequences were observed very rarely, whereas some public TCRs were present in many individuals. A later analysis had no HLA typing for the validation cohort, so co-occurrence there was scored across all 130 or so repertoires.

About this clone itself: The antigen it recognizes is unknown. The record has no base qualities; no much larger clone is one base away.

Library preparation employed the immunoSEQ multiplex PCR assay. In the original analysis: A statistical classification framework was built for diagnosing cytomegalovirus status from the catalog of TCR beta chain sequences. Sourced from immuneACCESS, this table was stored by TCRdb with only in-frame sequences that have V and J called. A share of the clones is absent; for the studies checked, an unresolved V gene accounts for under half, and the remainder has no known explanation. V, J and clone size were drawn from that table, and D and trimming were deduced from the DNA. The table for this sample lists 200,000 to 250,000 clones; about nine tenths of them were counted only once. Jointly, the top ten make up 1.5% to 2.5% of the sample. Donors formed part of the validation cohort, which comprised approximately 130 subjects and was distinct from the first cohort of under 850 subjects. The CDR3 contains 9 residues, cysteine and phenylalanine counted. Left in the record is the CDR3 DNA by itself, 27 bases read in frame from the first base. A distance of 6 bases separates the germline ends of V and J, which lose 8 bases and 5 bases respectively. The germline V gene provides CDR1 SQVTM and CDR2 ANQGSEA.

The sequence is built from TRBV29-1 and TRBJ1-1; confidence is insufficient to name the D gene. The clonotype originates from a young woman in good health and CMV-seropositive. The specimen sequenced was PBMCs. The DNA reads TGCAGCACCGGGACTGAAGCTTTCTTT. The resulting protein is CSTGTEAFF.